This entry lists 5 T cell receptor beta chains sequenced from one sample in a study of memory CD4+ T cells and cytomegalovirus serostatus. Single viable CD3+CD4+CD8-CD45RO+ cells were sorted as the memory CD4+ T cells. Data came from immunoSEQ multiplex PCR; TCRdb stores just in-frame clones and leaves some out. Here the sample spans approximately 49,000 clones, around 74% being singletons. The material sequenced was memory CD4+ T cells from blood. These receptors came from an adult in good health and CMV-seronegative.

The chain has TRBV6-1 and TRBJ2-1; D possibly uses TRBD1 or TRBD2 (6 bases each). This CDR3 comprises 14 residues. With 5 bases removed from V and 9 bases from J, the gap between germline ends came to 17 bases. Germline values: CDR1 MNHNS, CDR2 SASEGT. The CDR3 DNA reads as TGTGCCAGCAGTAACTCACGAAAGGGGGGTGAGCAGTTCTTC. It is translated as CASSNSRKGGEQFF.

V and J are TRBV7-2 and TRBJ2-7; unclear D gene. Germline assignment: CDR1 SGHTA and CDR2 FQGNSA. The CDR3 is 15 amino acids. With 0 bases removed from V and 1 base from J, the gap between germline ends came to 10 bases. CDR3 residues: CASSLAPARSYEQYF. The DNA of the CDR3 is TGTGCCAGCAGCTTAGCTCCGGCACGTTCCTACGAGCAGTACTTC.

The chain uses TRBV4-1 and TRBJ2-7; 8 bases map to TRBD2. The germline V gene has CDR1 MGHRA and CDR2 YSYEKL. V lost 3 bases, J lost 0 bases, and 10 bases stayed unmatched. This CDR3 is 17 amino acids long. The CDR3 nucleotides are TGCGCCAGCAGCCAGAAACACGAAGCGGGAGACTCCTACGAGCAGTACTTC. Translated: CASSQKHEAGDSYEQYF.

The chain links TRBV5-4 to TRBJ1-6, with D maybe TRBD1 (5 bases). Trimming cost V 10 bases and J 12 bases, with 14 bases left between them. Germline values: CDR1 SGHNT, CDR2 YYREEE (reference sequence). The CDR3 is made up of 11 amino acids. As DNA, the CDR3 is TGTGCCCTCTCCTCTGGGGGACCCCTCCACTTT. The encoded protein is CALSSGGPLHF.

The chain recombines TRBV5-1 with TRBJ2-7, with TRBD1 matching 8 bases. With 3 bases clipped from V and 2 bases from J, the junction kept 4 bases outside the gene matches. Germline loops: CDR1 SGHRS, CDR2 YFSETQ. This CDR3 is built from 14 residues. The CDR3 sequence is CASSYGQGPYEQYF. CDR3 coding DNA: TGCGCCAGCAGCTACGGACAGGGACCCTACGAGCAGTACTTC.